A selection of T cell receptor beta chains follows, all from one sample in a study of blood T cell repertoires in COVID-19. Profiled with immunoSEQ multiplex PCR; TCRdb holds only in-frame clones, not every one. The sample has approximately 76,000 clones, 70% to 90% seen once. Sample: peripheral blood. The source is a man aged 25 to 40 with acute or convalescent COVID-19. The CDR3 runs from the conserved cysteine through the conserved F or W. The D gene is left open where the match is weak. Clone size is not always given. Where it is, it says once, few, many or a class for expanded clones.

-	-	TRBV5-5	TRBJ2-7	TGTGCCAGCAGCGGTCAGGGTCGGTACGAGCAGTACTTC	CASSGQGRYEQYF
-	-	TRBV6-2/TRBV6-3	TRBJ2-2	TGTGCCAGCAGTTATTTAATCAGGGGTTCCGGGGAGCTGTTTTTT	CASSYLIRGSGELFF
-	-	TRBV7-2	TRBJ2-5	TGTGCCAGCAGCACCGGAGGAGTGGTGGAGACCCAGTACTTC	CASSTGGVVETQYF
-	-	TRBV6-5	TRBJ1-4	TGTGCCAGCCGCTCGGGAGAAAAACTGTTTTTT	CASRSGEKLFF
TRBD1	once	TRBV7-9	TRBJ2-3	TGTGCCAGCAGTATTGGGACAGGGCTCACAGATACGCAGTATTTT	CASSIGTGLTDTQYF
-	-	TRBV19	TRBJ2-3	TGTGCCAGTAGTATCCCCGGGGATACGCAGTATTTT	CASSIPGDTQYF
-	-	TRBV7-9	TRBJ1-3	TGTGCCAGCAGACAGGGTTCTGGAAACACCATATATTTT	CASRQGSGNTIYF
TRBD2	once	TRBV9	TRBJ2-1	TGTGCCAGCAGCGACAGGAGGGGACTAGCGACCTATGAGCAGTTCTTC	CASSDRRGLATYEQFF
TRBD1	-	TRBV9	TRBJ2-7	TGTGCCAGCAGCGTAAGCGACAGGGGGTTCGAGCAGTACTTC	CASSVSDRGFEQYF
-	-	TRBV2	TRBJ1-1	TGTGCCAGCAAATGGGGGGAGAAAAGGGGAGCTTTCTTT	CASKWGEKRGAFF
-	-	TRBV30	TRBJ2-7	TGTGCCTGGAGTGACAGTTACGAGCAGTACTTC	CAWSDSYEQYF
TRBD1	once	TRBV6-5	TRBJ1-1	TGTGCCAGTGACTTCGCCGGGACAGGGGGGCGAGGAGCTTTCTTT	CASDFAGTGGRGAFF
-	-	TRBV10-3	TRBJ2-1	TGTGCCACCAGGTCGTGGGAGATAGAGAACAATGAGCAGTTCTTC	CATRSWEIENNEQFF
-	-	TRBV28	TRBJ2-2	TGTGCCAGCTTCTCCGTGAACACCGGGGAGCTGTTTTTT	CASFSVNTGELFF
-	-	TRBV20-1	TRBJ2-2	TGCAGTGCTAGTAACTGCGGGAACCTACCCAACACCGGGGAGCTGTTTTTT	CSASNCGNLPNTGELFF
TRBD1	-	TRBV2	TRBJ1-1	TGTGCCAGCAGTGTACAGGGACAGGGAATGAACACTGAAGCTTTCTTT	CASSVQGQGMNTEAFF
-	-	TRBV28	TRBJ1-1	TGTGCCAGCAGATACACAGGGATGAACACTGAAGCTTTCTTT	CASRYTGMNTEAFF
-	-	TRBV28	TRBJ1-2	TGTGCCAGCAGTTCATCGACAGTTGGCTACACCTTC	CASSSSTVGYTF
TRBD2	-	TRBV7-2	TRBJ2-3	TGTGCCAGCAGCCCCCCCCGGGGACTAGCGGTGCGAGATACGCAGTATTTT	CASSPPRGLAVRDTQYF
-	once	TRBV4-1	TRBJ2-3	TGCGCCAGCAGCCAAGAGAGGGACACAGATACGCAGTATTTT	CASSQERDTDTQYF
TRBD2	-	TRBV11-2	TRBJ2-3	TGTGCCAGCAAAAAAAGCGGGAGGGCCATGAAGGGCACAGATACGCAGTATTTT	CASKKSGRAMKGTDTQYF
-	-	TRBV4-1	TRBJ1-3	TGCGCCAGCAGCCCTCACACGTACTCTGGAAACACCATATATTTT	CASSPHTYSGNTIYF
-	-	TRBV6-5	TRBJ1-1	TGTGCCAGCAGTTACCAGGGAACAGCGAACACTGAAGCTTTCTTT	CASSYQGTANTEAFF
TRBD2	-	TRBV3-1/TRBV3-2	TRBJ2-1	TGTGCCAGCAGCCCCCTAGGGGCTAGCGGGAAGGGTGAGCAGTTCTTC	CASSPLGASGKGEQFF
-	few	TRBV7-2	TRBJ1-1	TGTGCCAGCAGCTTAAGCGCGAACACTGAAGCTTTCTTT	CASSLSANTEAFF
-	-	TRBV28	TRBJ2-1	TGTGCCAGCAGTTCGAAGGGGAAATACTACAATGAGCAGTTCTTC	CASSSKGKYYNEQFF
TRBD1	-	TRBV7-3	TRBJ2-7	TGTGCCAGCAGCTCGGGGACAGGGGGCGACGAGCAGTACTTC	CASSSGTGGDEQYF
-	-	TRBV28	TRBJ1-4	TGTGCCAGCAGTGAAACCGGGTACCCCGAAAAACTGTTTTTT	CASSETGYPEKLFF
-	once	TRBV2	TRBJ1-2	TGTGCCAGCAGTGAAGCGCGTGTGTCTGGCTACACCTTC	CASSEARVSGYTF
-	-	TRBV11-3	TRBJ2-5	TGTGCCAGCAGCTTAGATAGAGAGACCCAGTACTTC	CASSLDRETQYF
TRBD2	-	TRBV28	TRBJ2-5	TGTGCCAGCAGTCCTATCCCCGGGACTAGCGGGATGGGGGAGACCCAGTACTTC	CASSPIPGTSGMGETQYF
TRBD2	-	TRBV5-1	TRBJ2-1	TGCGCCAGCAGCCGCAGGTGGACTAGATCTCCACATGAGCAGTTCTTC	CASSRRWTRSPHEQFF
-	-	TRBV6-5	TRBJ1-2	TGTGCCAGCAGTTACTCCCAGTCCCTAGTACTCTATGGCTACACCTTC	CASSYSQSLVLYGYTF
TRBD1	few	TRBV18	TRBJ2-7	TGTGCCAGCTCCTGGACAGGGGGCCCCTACGAGCAGTACTTC	CASSWTGGPYEQYF
-	-	TRBV3-1/TRBV3-2	TRBJ2-7	TGTGCCAACTCCGGGTCCTCCTACGAGCAGTACTTC	CANSGSSYEQYF
-	-	TRBV21-1	TRBJ1-4	TGTGCCAGCAGCTGGAGGGTTGAAAAACTGTTTTTT	CASSWRVEKLFF
-	-	TRBV4-3	TRBJ2-3	TGCGCCAGCAGCCAAGGAGACTCCACCCCCGCAGATACGCAGTATTTT	CASSQGDSTPADTQYF
TRBD2	-	TRBV19	TRBJ2-3	TGTGCCAGTAGTGGGATAGCGGGTTCCCCAGATACGCAGTATTTT	CASSGIAGSPDTQYF